Listed here are 32 T cell receptor beta chains from one sample, sequenced in a study of blood T cell repertoires in COVID-19. This table comes from immunoSEQ multiplex PCR, and its TCRdb copy is limited to in-frame clones, with some not included. The sample holds more than 95,000 clones, about four fifths seen once. The sequencing input was peripheral blood. These receptors all come from a man aged 60 to 69 with acute or convalescent COVID-19.

This clone has just one count. An end of the junction does not agree with germline; a read error may underlie this. The chain employs TRBV13 and TRBJ1-2; 7 nucleotides match TRBD1. The CDR3 covers 13 residues. CDR1 and CDR2 from the germline V gene are PRHDT and FYEKMQ (reference sequence). This chain's CDR3 is CASSPRDSPVAIF. The CDR3 coding sequence is TGTGCCAGCAGCCCCCGGGACAGCCCGGTTGCAATCTTC.

This clone occurred once. The rearrangement links TRBV7-2 to TRBJ1-2, with 7 bases fitting TRBD1. The CDR3 extends over 15 amino acids. Per the germline V gene, CDR1 is SGHTA and CDR2 is FQGNSA. V lost 1 base and J lost 4; bases outside the gene matches: 6. The CDR3 sequence is CASSLDRGSRYGYTF. CDR3 coding DNA: TGTGCCAGCAGCTTAGACAGGGGAAGCCGCTATGGCTACACCTTC.

This clone was recorded only once. V usage is TRBV5-1 and J usage is TRBJ2-1; 8 positions agree with TRBD2. The CDR3 runs to 15 residues. The V gene end was trimmed by 0 bases and the J gene end by 8 bases; junction bases not matched to a gene: 7. Germline-derived CDR1 and CDR2 are SGHRS and YFSETQ. In DNA, the CDR3 is TGCGCCAGCAGCTTGGTCGGGAACGGGGGGGATGAGCAGTTCTTC. Protein sequence: CASSLVGNGGDEQFF.

V is TRBV7-9 and J is TRBJ2-5, with a weak D call TRBD1 (6 bases). This CDR3 has 14 amino acids. Germline-derived CDR1 and CDR2 are SEHNR and FQNEAQ (reference sequence). Trimming stripped 5 bases from V and 5 bases from J, with 15 bases between. CDR3 nucleotide sequence: TGTGCCAGCAGCAGCCTGGGGGCGCAGGAGACCCAGTACTTC. Amino acids: CASSSLGAQETQYF.

The chain carries TRBV30 and TRBJ1-1; 7 bases align to TRBD1. Germline V gene sequence: CDR1 GTSNPN, CDR2 SVGIG (reference sequence). The J segment lost 0 bases and the V segment lost 0 bases, leaving 7 bases of the junction unmatched. The CDR3 length is 16 residues. The CDR3 DNA reads TGTGCCTGGAGTGTAGGGACAGAAGGCTTGAACACTGAAGCTTTCTTT. It encodes CAWSVGTEGLNTEAFF.

This chain uses TRBV18 with TRBJ2-3; tentatively, D is TRBD2 (5 bases). V gave up 2 bases and J gave up 0 bases, with 12 bases separating them. The germline V gene encodes CDR1 KGHSH and CDR2 LQKENI. There are 16 residues in the CDR3. CDR3 region: CASSPVSGPSTDTQYF. In nucleotides, the CDR3 is TGTGCCAGCTCACCAGTAAGCGGACCCAGCACAGATACGCAGTATTTT.

The chain is built from TRBV7-9 and TRBJ1-1; D is undetermined. Germline CDR1 reads SEHNR; CDR2 reads FQNEAQ (reference sequence). The ends were cut back, 4 bases at V and 1 base at J, with 10 bases in the middle. There are 14 residues in the CDR3. The CDR3 sequence is CASSYEKQNTEAFF. CDR3 sequence (DNA): TGTGCCAGCAGCTATGAAAAGCAGAACACTGAAGCTTTCTTT.

The CDR3 loop reads CASSLDPGRGRNTEAFF. The CDR3 DNA is TGTGCCAGCAGCTTAGATCCTGGCAGGGGGAGGAACACTGAAGCTTTCTTT. The gene calls are TRBV11-3 and TRBJ1-1; TRBD1 matches 7 bases. With 0 bases clipped from V and 1 base from J, the junction kept 8 bases outside the gene matches. This CDR3 spans 17 amino acids. Looked up from germline, CDR1 is SGHNT and CDR2 is YENEEA.

This chain joins TRBV11-3 and TRBJ2-3, with a weak D call TRBD1 (6 bases). In germline, CDR1 is SGHNT, CDR2 YENEEA. The CDR3 extends over 13 amino acids. Deletions cut 5 bases from V and 6 bases from J, with 12 bases between. CDR3 nucleotides: TGTGCCAGCAGCCAAGGACAGACCGATACGCAGTATTTT. This codes for CASSQGQTDTQYF.

The chain carries TRBV20-1 and TRBJ2-1; D is ambiguous. Germline values: CDR1 DFQATT, CDR2 SNEGSKA (reference sequence). V lost 6 bases, J lost 6 bases, and 9 bases lay in between. This CDR3 comprises 11 residues. CDR3 region: CSAALINEQFF. The CDR3 DNA is TGCAGTGCGGCCCTTATCAATGAGCAGTTCTTC.

The chain combines TRBV30 with TRBJ1-2, with D unresolved. Germline loops: CDR1 GTSNPN, CDR2 SVGIG (reference sequence). V lost 2 bases, J lost 5 bases, and 12 bases lay in between. The CDR3 is 13 amino acids. The DNA for the CDR3 is TGTGCCTGGAGTCACCTATCCGGGTATGGCTACACCTTC. It translates to CAWSHLSGYGYTF.

This chain joins TRBV6-2 or TRBV6-3 and TRBJ2-5; D uncertain. V was cut by 6 bases and J by 0 bases, with 11 bases left in between. CDR1 and CDR2 from the germline V gene are MNHEY and SVGEGT. The length of the CDR3 is 14 residues. The CDR3 bases are TGTGCCAGCAGCGGGCGTGCAAACCAAGAGACCCAGTACTTC. It translates to CASSGRANQETQYF.

The CDR3 region has the DNA TGTGCCAGTACCCCCGGCGCTAGCGGGATTGAGACCCAGTACTTC. It is translated as CASTPGASGIETQYF. This sequence joins TRBV19 and TRBJ2-5; 9 positions match TRBD2. This CDR3 region has 15 residues. The junction had 11 bases not matched to a gene; V was cut back by 7 bases and J by 5 bases. Looked up from germline, CDR1 is LNHDA and CDR2 is SQIVND (reference sequence).

The chain carries TRBV18 and TRBJ2-5; TRBD1 matches at 7 bases. This CDR3 has 16 amino acids. J lost 5 bases, V lost 5 bases, and 14 bases had no gene match. Germline V gene sequence: CDR1 KGHSH, CDR2 LQKENI. The CDR3 nucleotides read TGTGCCAGCTCAAAACGCCCCTCCAACAGGGGCGAGACCCAGTACTTC. This sequence encodes CASSKRPSNRGETQYF.

This clone was found a few times. The V gene is TRBV24-1, the J gene TRBJ1-2; maybe TRBD1 (6 bases). The CDR3 has 16 amino acids. Trimming stripped 5 bases from V and 5 bases from J, with 20 bases between. Per the germline V gene, CDR1 is KGHDR and CDR2 is SFDVKD. CDR3 region: CATSAAETDSFYGYTF. The DNA for the CDR3 is TGTGCCACCAGTGCCGCCGAGACGGACAGTTTTTATGGCTACACCTTC.

The chain joins TRBV18 to TRBJ2-3, with a possible D match to TRBD1 (5 bases). The CDR3 has 14 residues. CDR1 and CDR2 (germline): KGHSH, LQKENI. Trimming removed 2 bases from V and 5 bases from J, with 11 bases in between. CDR3 DNA sequence: TGTGCCAGCTCACCAACCAGGGCGGAAGATACGCAGTATTTT. It codes for CASSPTRAEDTQYF.

The chain's CDR3 is CASSYSGLAGAKNEQFF. CDR3 in DNA: TGTGCCAGCAGTTACTCGGGACTAGCGGGAGCGAAAAATGAGCAGTTCTTC. V and J are TRBV6-2 or TRBV6-3 and TRBJ2-1; 14 nucleotides match TRBD2. Germline values: CDR1 MNHEY, CDR2 SVGEGT. The CDR3 is 17 residues long. Trimming cost V 0 bases and J 7 bases; bases outside gene matches: 5.

V and J are TRBV5-1 and TRBJ2-2; D ambiguous. Trimming removed 0 bases from V and 0 bases from J, with 12 bases in between. CDR1 and CDR2 from the germline V gene are SGHRS and YFSETQ. There are 17 residues in the CDR3. The CDR3 region is CASSLESWSANTGELFF. The CDR3 DNA reads TGCGCCAGCAGCTTGGAGTCGTGGTCGGCGAACACCGGGGAGCTGTTTTTT.

The chain links TRBV5-1 to TRBJ2-2; TRBD2 matches 8 bases. CDR3 size: 16 residues. The ends lost 0 bases at V and 7 bases at J; junction bases unmatched: 8. Germline CDR1 is SGHRS and CDR2 is YFSETQ. Here the CDR3 reads CASSLAASGQYGELFF. DNA of the CDR3: TGCGCCAGCAGCTTGGCGGCTAGCGGGCAATACGGGGAGCTGTTTTTT.

J is TRBJ1-2 and V is TRBV28, with 7 bases that match TRBD1. After removal of 6 bases from V and 6 bases from J, the junction contained 13 bases not matched to a gene. The CDR3 consists of 15 residues. Per germline, CDR1 MDHEN and CDR2 SYDVKM. For the CDR3, the DNA is TGTGCCAGCAGCTCAGCACAGGGGCAGGGGGATGGCTACACCTTC. This codes for CASSSAQGQGDGYTF.

The V call is TRBV28, the J call TRBJ1-2; D remains unclear. Germline CDR1 MDHEN, CDR2 SYDVKM. Trimming removed 3 bases from V and 5 bases from J, with 10 bases in between. This CDR3 contains 13 residues. DNA for the CDR3: TGTGCCAGCAGTTTTGGTACAGATTATGGCTACACCTTC. Its translation is CASSFGTDYGYTF.

V is TRBV29-1 and J is TRBJ2-1; TRBD2 matches at 8 bases. CDR1 and CDR2 (germline): SQVTM, ANQGSEA. The CDR3 has 15 amino acids. V shed 3 bases and J 9 bases; nucleotides not matched to a gene: 13. CDR3 amino acids: CSVDRLAGSTGEQFF. CDR3 nucleotides: TGCAGCGTTGATAGGCTAGCGGGCTCTACGGGTGAGCAGTTCTTC.

Here the CDR3 DNA reads TGTGCCAGTAGTACTTATCTATCAGAAAAACTGTTTTTT. Residues: CASSTYLSEKLFF. The chain combines TRBV19 with TRBJ1-4; D is unresolved. Trimming pared 4 bases from V and 8 bases from J, leaving 11 bases between. The germline V gene encodes CDR1 LNHDA and CDR2 SQIVND (reference sequence). CDR3 length: 13 amino acids.

V gene TRBV5-1 combines with J gene TRBJ2-1; 13 bases agree with TRBD2. The CDR3 length is 16 residues. In germline, CDR1 is SGHRS, CDR2 YFSETQ. V shed 2 bases, J shed 7 bases, and the junction held 6 bases outside the gene matches. The DNA of the CDR3 is TGCGCCAGCAGCTTTACTAGCGGGAGGGCCGTAAATGAGCAGTTCTTC. Its translation is CASSFTSGRAVNEQFF.

V and J are TRBV5-4 and TRBJ2-7; 8 nucleotides agree with TRBD2. V trimming: 1 base; J trimming: 4 bases; junction bases outside the gene matches: 7. The CDR3 is 15 residues long. Germline V gives CDR1 SGHNT, CDR2 YYREEE (reference sequence). CDR3 bases: TGTGCCAGCAGCTTGCACGGGGGGGTTAGATACGAGCAGTACTTC. Its translation: CASSLHGGVRYEQYF.

The chain is built from TRBV27 and TRBJ1-2; 7 bases align to TRBD1. CDR1 and CDR2 (germline): MNHEY, SMNVEV (reference sequence). V dropped 5 bases and J dropped 4; count of bases not matched to a gene: 19. This CDR3 is 18 amino acids long. The CDR3 DNA follows: TGTGCCAGCAGTCTTCGGACACGTCCGACCGGGACAGCCTATGGCTACACCTTC. This sequence encodes CASSLRTRPTGTAYGYTF.

CDR3 sequence (DNA): TGTGCCAGCAGTTTCGGGGACAGTCGTCGGGCTTTCTTT. This translates into CASSFGDSRRAFF. The rearrangement joins TRBV28 to TRBJ1-1, with 7 positions matching TRBD1. The CDR3 runs 13 residues. With V trimmed by 3 bases and J by 11 bases, 9 bases remained unmatched. The germline V gene has CDR1 MDHEN and CDR2 SYDVKM.

V and J are TRBV3-1 (or the pseudogene TRBV3-2) and TRBJ2-7; 8 bases are shared with TRBD2. Per the germline V gene, CDR1 is LGHDT and CDR2 is YNNKEL (reference sequence). This CDR3 is 14 amino acids long. V shed 1 base and J 5 bases; nucleotides not matched to a gene: 4. As DNA, the CDR3 is TGTGCCAGCAGCCAAGCGGGAGGGAGGGACGAGCAGTACTTC. Protein sequence: CASSQAGGRDEQYF.

The chain has TRBV24-1 and TRBJ2-2, with 8 nucleotides matching TRBD2. Per germline, CDR1 KGHDR and CDR2 SFDVKD. Trimming at V came to 3 bases and at J to 4 bases, leaving 3 bases not matched to a gene. The CDR3 is made up of 15 amino acids. The CDR3, as DNA: TGTGCCACCAGTGATATGACTAGCGTCACCGGGGAGCTGTTTTTT. Residues: CATSDMTSVTGELFF.

The chain recombines TRBV19 with TRBJ1-2; D is perhaps TRBD1 (6 bases). Germline V lookup: CDR1 LNHDA, CDR2 SQIVND (reference sequence). With 3 bases removed from V and 8 bases from J, the gap between germline ends came to 16 bases. This CDR3 has 14 amino acids. The CDR3 DNA follows: TGTGCCAGTAGTATTGAACGGCAGGGGAGAGGCTACACCTTC. Its translation: CASSIERQGRGYTF.

The chain combines TRBV27 with TRBJ1-4, with 7 bases matching TRBD1. CDR3 size: 17 residues. The V gene end was trimmed by 3 bases and the J gene end by 2 bases; junction bases not matched to a gene: 9. Per germline, CDR1 MNHEY and CDR2 SMNVEV (reference sequence). CDR3 in amino acids: CASSFRGRSATNEKLFF. The CDR3 DNA reads as TGTGCCAGCAGTTTTAGGGGGCGATCGGCGACTAATGAAAAACTGTTTTTT.

The rearrangement links TRBV24-1 to TRBJ1-4; D might be TRBD1 (5 bases). Germline values: CDR1 KGHDR, CDR2 SFDVKD. CDR3 size: 13 residues. V lost 6 bases and J lost 3, with 7 bases in between. CDR3 in DNA: TGTGCCACCAGTCGGGGGGCTAATGAAAAACTGTTTTTT. Its protein product is CATSRGANEKLFF.